The entry below gives a single TCR beta chain sequence along with its context. These data originate in a study of control samples from healthy donors and cancer patients. CDR1 is MDHEN and CDR2 is SYDVKM in the germline V gene. V dropped 7 bases and J dropped 5; count of bases not matched to a gene: 24. The CDR3 runs 20 residues. Sequenced by immunoSEQ multiplex PCR; TCRdb stores in-frame clones only, minus some. The table includes roughly 150,000 clones, around nine tenths detected once. The chain recombines TRBV28 with TRBJ2-2; TRBD2 aligns across 8 bases. Sequences were obtained from blood. The TCR sequence derives from a woman in her 30s in good health. The CDR3 DNA reads TGTGCCAGCACCGGGGGGGGGCTTCGGGCTCAGCTTAAGATTACCGGGGAGCTGTTTTTT. Its translation is CASTGGGLRAQLKITGELFF.